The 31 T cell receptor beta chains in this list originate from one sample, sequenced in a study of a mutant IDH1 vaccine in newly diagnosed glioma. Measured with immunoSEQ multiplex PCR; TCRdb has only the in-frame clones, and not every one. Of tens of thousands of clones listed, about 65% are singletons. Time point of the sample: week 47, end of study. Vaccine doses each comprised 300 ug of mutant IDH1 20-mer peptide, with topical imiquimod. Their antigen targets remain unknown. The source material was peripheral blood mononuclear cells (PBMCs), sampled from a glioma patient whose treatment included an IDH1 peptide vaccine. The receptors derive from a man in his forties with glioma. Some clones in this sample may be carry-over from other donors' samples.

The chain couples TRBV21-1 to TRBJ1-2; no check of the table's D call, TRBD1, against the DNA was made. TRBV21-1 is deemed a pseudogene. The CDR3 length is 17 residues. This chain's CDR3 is CANEGDCPGQGYYGYTF. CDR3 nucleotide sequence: TGTGCCAACGAAGGTGACTGTCCCGGACAGGGTTACTATGGCTACACCTTC.

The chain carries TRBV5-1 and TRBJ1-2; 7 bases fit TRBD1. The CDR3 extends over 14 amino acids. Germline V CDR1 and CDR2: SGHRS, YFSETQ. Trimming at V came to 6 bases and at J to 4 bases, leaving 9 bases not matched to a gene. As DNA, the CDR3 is TGCGCCAGCACAACAGGGGCGGCGGGCTATGGCTACACCTTC. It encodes CASTTGAAGYGYTF.

The chain's CDR3 is CASSLVASGVLEETQYF. In DNA, the CDR3 is TGTGCCAGCAGCTTAGTCGCTAGCGGGGTGCTTGAGGAGACCCAGTACTTC. The chain employs TRBV7-8 and TRBJ2-5; 9 nucleotides align to TRBD2. Germline CDR1 SGHVS, CDR2 FQNEAQ. This CDR3 is 17 amino acids long. V lost 1 base, J lost 5 bases, and 11 bases stayed unmatched.

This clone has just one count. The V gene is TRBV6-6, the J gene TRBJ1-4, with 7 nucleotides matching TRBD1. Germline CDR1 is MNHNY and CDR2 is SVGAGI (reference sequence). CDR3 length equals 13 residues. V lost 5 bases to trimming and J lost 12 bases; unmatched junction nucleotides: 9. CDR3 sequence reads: CASSPTTGRELFF. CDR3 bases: TGTGCCAGCAGTCCTACGACAGGGAGGGAACTGTTTTTT.

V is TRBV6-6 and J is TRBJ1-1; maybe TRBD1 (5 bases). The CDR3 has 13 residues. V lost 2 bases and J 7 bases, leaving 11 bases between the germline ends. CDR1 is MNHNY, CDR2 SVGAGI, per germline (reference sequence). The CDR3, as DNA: TGTGCCAGCAGTTACGGGCAGGGCAGTGAAGCTTTCTTT. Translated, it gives CASSYGQGSEAFF.

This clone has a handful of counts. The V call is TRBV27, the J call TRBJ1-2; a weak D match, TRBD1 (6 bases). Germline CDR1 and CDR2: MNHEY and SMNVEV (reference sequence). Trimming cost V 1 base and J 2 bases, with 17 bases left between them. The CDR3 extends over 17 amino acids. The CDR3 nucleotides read TGTGCCAGCAGTTTATTCGCCTCCGGGACAACGAACTATGGCTACACCTTC. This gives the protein CASSLFASGTTNYGYTF.

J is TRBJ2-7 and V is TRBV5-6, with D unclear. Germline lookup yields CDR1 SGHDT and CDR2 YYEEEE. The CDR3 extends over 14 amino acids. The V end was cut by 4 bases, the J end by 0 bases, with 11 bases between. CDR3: CASSDLQSSYEQYF. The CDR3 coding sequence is TGTGCCAGCAGCGACCTACAGAGCTCCTACGAGCAGTACTTC. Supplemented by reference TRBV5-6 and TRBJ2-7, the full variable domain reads DAGVTQSPTHLIKTRGQQVTLRCSPKSGHDTVSWYQQALGQGPQFIFQYYEEEERQRGNFPDRFSGHQFPNYSSELNVNALLLGDSALYLCASSDLQSSYEQYFGPGTRLTVT.

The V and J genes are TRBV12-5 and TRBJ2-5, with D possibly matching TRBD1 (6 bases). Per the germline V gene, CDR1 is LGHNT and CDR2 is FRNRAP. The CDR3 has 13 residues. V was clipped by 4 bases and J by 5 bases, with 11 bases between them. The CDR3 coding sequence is TGTGCTAGTGGTTCAGGGGTTGGGGAGACCCAGTACTTC. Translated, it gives CASGSGVGETQYF. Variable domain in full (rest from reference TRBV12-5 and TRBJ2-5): DARVTQTPRHKVTEMGQEVTMRCQPILGHNTVFWYRQTMMQGLELLAYFRNRAPLDDSGMPKDRFSAEMPDATLATLKIQPSEPRDSAVYFCASGSGVGETQYFGPGTRLLVL.

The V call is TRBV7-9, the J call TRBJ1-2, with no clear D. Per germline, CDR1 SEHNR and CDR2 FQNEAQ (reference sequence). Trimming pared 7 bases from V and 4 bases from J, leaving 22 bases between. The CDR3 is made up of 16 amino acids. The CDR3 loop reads CASTPLVFRKPYGYTF. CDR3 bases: TGTGCCAGCACCCCATTAGTCTTCAGGAAACCCTATGGCTACACCTTC.

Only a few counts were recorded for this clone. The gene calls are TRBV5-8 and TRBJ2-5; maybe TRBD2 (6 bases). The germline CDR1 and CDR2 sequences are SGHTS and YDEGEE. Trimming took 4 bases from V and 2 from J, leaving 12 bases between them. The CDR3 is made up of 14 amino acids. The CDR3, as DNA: TGTGCCAGCAGCCGGGTGGCGGGGCAAGAGACCCAGTACTTC. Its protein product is CASSRVAGQETQYF.

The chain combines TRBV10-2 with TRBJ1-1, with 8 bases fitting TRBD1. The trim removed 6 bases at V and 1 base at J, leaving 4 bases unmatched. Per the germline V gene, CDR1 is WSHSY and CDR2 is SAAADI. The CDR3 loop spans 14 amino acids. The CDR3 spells CASRLGQGNTEAFF. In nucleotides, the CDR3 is TGCGCCAGCAGACTCGGACAGGGGAACACTGAAGCTTTCTTT.

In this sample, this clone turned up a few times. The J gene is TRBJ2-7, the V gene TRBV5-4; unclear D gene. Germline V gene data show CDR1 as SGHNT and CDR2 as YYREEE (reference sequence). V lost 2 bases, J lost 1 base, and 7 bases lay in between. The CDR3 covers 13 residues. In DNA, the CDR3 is TGTGCCAGCAGCTTCCTCCCTTCCTACGAGCAGTACTTC. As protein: CASSFLPSYEQYF.

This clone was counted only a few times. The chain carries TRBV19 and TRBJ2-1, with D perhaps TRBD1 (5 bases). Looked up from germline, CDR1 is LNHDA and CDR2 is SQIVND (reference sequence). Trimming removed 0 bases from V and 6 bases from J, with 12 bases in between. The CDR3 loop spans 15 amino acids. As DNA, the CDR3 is TGTGCCAGTAGTATAGATCGGGCAAGGGGCAATGAGCAGTTCTTC. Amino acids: CASSIDRARGNEQFF.

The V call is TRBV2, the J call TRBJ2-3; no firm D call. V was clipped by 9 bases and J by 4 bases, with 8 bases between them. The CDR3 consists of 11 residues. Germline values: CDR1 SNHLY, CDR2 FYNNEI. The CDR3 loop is CARASADTQYF. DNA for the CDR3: TGTGCCAGAGCCTCCGCAGATACGCAGTATTTT.

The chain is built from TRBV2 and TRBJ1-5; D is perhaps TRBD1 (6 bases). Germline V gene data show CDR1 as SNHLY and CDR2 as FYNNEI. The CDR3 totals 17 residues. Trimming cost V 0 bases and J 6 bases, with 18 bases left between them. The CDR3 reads CASSEALGGLWGQPQHF. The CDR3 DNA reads TGTGCCAGCAGTGAAGCGCTAGGGGGGCTGTGGGGTCAGCCCCAGCATTTT. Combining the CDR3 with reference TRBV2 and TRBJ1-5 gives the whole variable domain EPEVTQTPSHQVTQMGQEVILRCVPISNHLYFYWYRQILGQKVEFLVSFYNNEISEKSEIFDDQFSVERPDGSNFTLKIRSTKLEDSAMYFCASSEALGGLWGQPQHFGDGTRLSIL.

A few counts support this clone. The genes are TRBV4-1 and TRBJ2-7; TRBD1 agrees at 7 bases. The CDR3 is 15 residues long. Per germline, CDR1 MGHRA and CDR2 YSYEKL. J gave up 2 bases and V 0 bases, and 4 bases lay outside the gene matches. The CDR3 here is CASSQESTGAYEQYF. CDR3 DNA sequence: TGCGCCAGCAGCCAAGAAAGTACAGGGGCCTACGAGCAGTACTTC.

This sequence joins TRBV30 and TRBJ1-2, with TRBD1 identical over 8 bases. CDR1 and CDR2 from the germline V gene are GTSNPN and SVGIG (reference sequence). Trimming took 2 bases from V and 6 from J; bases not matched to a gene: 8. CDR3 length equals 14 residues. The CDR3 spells CAWSPGTGRDGYTF. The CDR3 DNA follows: TGTGCCTGGAGTCCTGGGACAGGAAGGGATGGCTACACCTTC. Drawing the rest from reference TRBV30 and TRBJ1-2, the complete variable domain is SQTIHQWPATLVQPVGSPLSLECTVEGTSNPNLYWYRQAAGRGLQLLFYSVGIGQISSEVPQNLSASRPQDRQFILSSKKLLLSDSGFYLCAWSPGTGRDGYTFGSGTRLTVV.

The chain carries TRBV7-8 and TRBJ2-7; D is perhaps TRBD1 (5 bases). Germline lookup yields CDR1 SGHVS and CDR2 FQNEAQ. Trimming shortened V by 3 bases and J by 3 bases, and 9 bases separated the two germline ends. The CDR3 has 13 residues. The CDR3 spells CASSFQGGYEQYF. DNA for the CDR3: TGTGCCAGCAGCTTCCAGGGTGGCTACGAGCAGTACTTC.

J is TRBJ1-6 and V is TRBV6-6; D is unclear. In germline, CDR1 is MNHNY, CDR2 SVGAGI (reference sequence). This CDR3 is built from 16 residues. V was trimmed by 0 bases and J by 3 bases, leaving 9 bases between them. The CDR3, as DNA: TGTGCCAGCAGTTACTCGGGCGGGATCTATAATTCACCCCTCCACTTT. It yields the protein CASSYSGGIYNSPLHF.

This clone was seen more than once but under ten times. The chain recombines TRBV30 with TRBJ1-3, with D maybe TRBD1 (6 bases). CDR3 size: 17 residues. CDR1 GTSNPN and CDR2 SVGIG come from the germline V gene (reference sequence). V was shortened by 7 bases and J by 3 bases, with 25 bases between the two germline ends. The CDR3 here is CASTKDRFLGGGNTIYF. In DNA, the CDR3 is TGTGCCTCCACGAAGGACAGATTCCTCGGGGGTGGAAACACCATATATTTT.

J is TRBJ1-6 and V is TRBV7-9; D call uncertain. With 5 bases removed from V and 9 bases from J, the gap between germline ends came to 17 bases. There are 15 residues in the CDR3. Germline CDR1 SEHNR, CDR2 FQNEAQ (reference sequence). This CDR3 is CASSHTDGVGSPLHF. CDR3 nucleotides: TGTGCCAGCAGCCATACCGACGGGGTCGGTTCACCCCTCCACTTT.

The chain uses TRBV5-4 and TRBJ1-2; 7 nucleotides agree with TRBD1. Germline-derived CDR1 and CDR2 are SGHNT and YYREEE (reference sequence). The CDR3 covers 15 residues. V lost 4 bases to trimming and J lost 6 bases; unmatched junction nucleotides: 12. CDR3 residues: CASSPPAGGRHGYTF. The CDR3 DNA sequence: TGTGCCAGCAGCCCACCTGCAGGGGGAAGACATGGCTACACCTTC.

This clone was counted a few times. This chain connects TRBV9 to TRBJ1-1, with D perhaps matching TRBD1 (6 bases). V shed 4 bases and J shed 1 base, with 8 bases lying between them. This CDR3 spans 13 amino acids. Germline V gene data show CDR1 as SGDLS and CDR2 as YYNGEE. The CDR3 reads CASSQGQNTEAFF. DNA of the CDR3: TGTGCCAGCAGCCAGGGGCAGAACACTGAAGCTTTCTTT.

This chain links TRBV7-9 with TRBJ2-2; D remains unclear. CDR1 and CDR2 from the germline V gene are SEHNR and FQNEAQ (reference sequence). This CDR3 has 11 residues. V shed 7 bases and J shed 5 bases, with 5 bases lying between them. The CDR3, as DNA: TGTGCCAGCATAATGACCGGGGAGCTGTTTTTT. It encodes CASIMTGELFF.

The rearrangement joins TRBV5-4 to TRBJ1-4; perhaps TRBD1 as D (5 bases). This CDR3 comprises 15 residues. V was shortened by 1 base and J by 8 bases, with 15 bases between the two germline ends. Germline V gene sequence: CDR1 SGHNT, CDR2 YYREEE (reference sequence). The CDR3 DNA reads TGTGCCAGCAGCTTGTCCCGGGGGGTTTCCGAAAAACTGTTTTTT. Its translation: CASSLSRGVSEKLFF.

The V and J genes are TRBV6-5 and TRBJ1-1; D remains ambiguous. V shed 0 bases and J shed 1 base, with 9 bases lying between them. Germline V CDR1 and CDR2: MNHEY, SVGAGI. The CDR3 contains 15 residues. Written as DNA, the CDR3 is TGTGCCAGCAGTTACTCCTTTTTGGGGAACACTGAAGCTTTCTTT. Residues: CASSYSFLGNTEAFF.

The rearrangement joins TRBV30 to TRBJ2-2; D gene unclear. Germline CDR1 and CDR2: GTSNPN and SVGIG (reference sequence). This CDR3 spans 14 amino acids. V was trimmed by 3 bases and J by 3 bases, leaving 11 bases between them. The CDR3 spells CAWRAGSYTGELFF. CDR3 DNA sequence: TGTGCCTGGAGGGCCGGGTCGTACACCGGGGAGCTGTTTTTT.

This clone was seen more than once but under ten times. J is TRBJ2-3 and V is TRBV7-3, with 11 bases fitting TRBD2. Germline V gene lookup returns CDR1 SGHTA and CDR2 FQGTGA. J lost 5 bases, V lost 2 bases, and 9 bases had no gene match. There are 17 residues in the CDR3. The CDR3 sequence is CASSLSASGGWGDTQYF. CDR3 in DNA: TGTGCCAGCAGCTTATCGGCTAGCGGGGGGTGGGGAGATACGCAGTATTTT. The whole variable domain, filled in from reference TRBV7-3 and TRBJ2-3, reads GAGVSQTPSNKVTEKGKYVELRCDPISGHTALYWYRQSLGQGPEFLIYFQGTGAADDSGLPNDRFFAVRPEGSVSTLKIQRTERGDSAVYLCASSLSASGGWGDTQYFGPGTRLTVL.

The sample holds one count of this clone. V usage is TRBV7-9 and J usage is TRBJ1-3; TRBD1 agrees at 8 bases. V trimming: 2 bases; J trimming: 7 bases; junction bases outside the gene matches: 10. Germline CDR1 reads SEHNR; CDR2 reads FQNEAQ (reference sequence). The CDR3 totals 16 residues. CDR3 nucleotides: TGTGCCAGCAGCTTATCGGGACAGGACCTCGGGAACACCATATATTTT. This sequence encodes CASSLSGQDLGNTIYF.

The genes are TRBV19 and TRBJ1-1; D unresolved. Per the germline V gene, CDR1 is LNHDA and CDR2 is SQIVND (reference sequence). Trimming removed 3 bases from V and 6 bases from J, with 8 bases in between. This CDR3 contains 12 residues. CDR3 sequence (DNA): TGTGCCAGTAGTATGAAGGGAGCTGAAGCTTTCTTT. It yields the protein CASSMKGAEAFF.

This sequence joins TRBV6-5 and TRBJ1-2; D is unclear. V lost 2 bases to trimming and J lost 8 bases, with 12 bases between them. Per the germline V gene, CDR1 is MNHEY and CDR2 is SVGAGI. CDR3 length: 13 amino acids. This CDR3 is CASSYGAGGGYTF. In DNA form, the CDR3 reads TGTGCCAGCAGTTACGGAGCAGGCGGAGGCTACACCTTC.